This T cell receptor (beta chain) is from a study of cytomegalovirus exposure and HLA in healthy donors. The PCR used 60 Vbeta and 13 Jbeta primers. Repertoires were generated with immunoSEQ multiplex PCR, while TCRdb's copy carries only in-frame clones and drops some. The sample holds under 300,000 clones, roughly 90% seen once. Trimming cost V 6 bases and J 10 bases; bases outside gene matches: 9. CDR1 MDHEN and CDR2 SYDVKM come from the germline V gene. The CDR3 totals 14 residues. The sample taken for sequencing was PBMCs. This chain uses TRBV28 with TRBJ1-4; 9 nucleotides line up with TRBD1. This TCR was recovered from a man in his forties in good health and CMV-seropositive. The CDR3 region is CASSYRQGEGKLFF. CDR3 DNA: TGTGCCAGCAGCTACCGACAGGGGGAGGGAAAACTGTTTTTT.